This T cell receptor (beta chain) was recovered during a study of T cells in women clearing cervical HPV infection. This clone registers medium-sized by frequency. The missing CDR3 end, 3 residues past where the read stops, is filled in from the germline J gene. TCRdb keeps only in-frame clones here, not all; method: immunoSEQ multiplex PCR. Here the sample table reports approximately 39,000 clones. The germline CDR1 and CDR2 sequences are SGHTA and FQGNSA. Trimming took 3 bases from V and 7 from J, leaving 6 bases between them. There are 12 residues in the CDR3. This chain links TRBV7-2 with TRBJ2-2; D not resolved. The TCR comes from a woman aged 18 to 75 with a cervical HPV16 infection that either progressed to CIN3+ or cleared (not recorded which). The sequencing sample was made of blood buffy coat. The sequenced CDR3 bases are TGTGCCAGCAGCTTGCGGAACGGGGAG. It translates to CASSLRNGE. The CDR3, in full, reads CASSLRNGELFF. The variable domain in full, completed from reference TRBV7-2 and TRBJ2-2, reads GAGVSQSPSNKVTEKGKDVELRCDPISGHTALYWYRQSLGQGLEFLIYFQGNSAPDKSGLPSDRFSAERTGGSVSTLTIQRTQQEDSAVYLCASSLRNGELFFGEGSRLTVL.